This T cell receptor (beta chain) was sequenced for a study of CXCR3-negative and CXCR3-positive naive CD8 T cells. Study-wide results and limits: Cryopreserved cells showed partially decreased CXCR3 expression, and most assays used fresh PBMCs. Naive CXCR3-negative and CXCR3-positive cells had similar TRBV-TRBJ usage; memory differed.

This CDR3 is 13 amino acids long. Germline V gene data show CDR1 as DFQATT and CDR2 as SNEGSKA (reference sequence). Triplicates of around 300,000 cells were sorted from each CD8+ T cell subset. All TRB cDNA libraries came from 5' RACE performed with UMI labels. TCRdb re-called the 5' RACE reads, yielding one record per CDR3 amino acid sequence without DNA. Its table lists about 57,000 distinct CDR3 sequences. Details on this clonotype: Its antigen is currently unknown.

This TCR derives from a human donor in good health. Some clones in this sample may be carry-over from other donors' samples. The chain combines TRBV20-1 with TRBJ2-7; the D call from TCRdb, TRBD1, cannot be confirmed without DNA. The source material was memory CD8+ T cells from blood. The CDR3 protein is CSARRRGTYEQYF.